This T cell receptor (beta chain) came from a study of shared clonotypes between healthy human individuals. Points from the study as a whole: Generally, naive subsets came out with larger estimated richness than memory subsets. Sequencing depth was predicted to influence how clonotypes are shared among donors.

Comment on this clone: The antigen is undetermined.

Splitting of each subset's genomic DNA was done evenly across several immunoSEQ plates. The data were produced by immunoSEQ multiplex PCR, yet TCRdb's version contains in-frame clones alone and is incomplete. The sample comprises about 2.1 million clones, 90% to 95% of which are singletons, and 1.5% to 2% rests with the top ten. CD45RO-negative cells were positively selected for CCR7, leaving out terminally differentiated effector memory CD45RA+ cells. All donors qualified as healthy HIV-negative adults and had experienced no recent acute infections or vaccinations. This CDR3 is 10 amino acids long. Germline CDR1 is SGHVS and CDR2 is FNYEAQ. V shed 5 bases and J shed 7 bases, with 5 bases lying between them.

The specimen was naive CD8+ T cells from PBMCs. The chain is built from TRBV7-6 and TRBJ2-5, with D perhaps being TRBD1 or TRBD2 (5 bases each). The source of this sequence is a man between 18 and 29 years old in good health. Some clones in this sample may be carry-over from other donors' samples. The CDR3, as DNA: TGTGCCAGCAGCGGGGGGACCCAGTACTTC. Amino acid sequence: CASSGGTQYF. Using reference TRBV7-6 and TRBJ2-5 for the parts outside the CDR3, the full variable domain is GAGVSQSPRYKVTKRGQDVALRCDPISGHVSLYWYRQALGQGPEFLTYFNYEAQQDKSGLPNDRFSAERPEGSISTLTIQRTEQRDSAMYRCASSGGTQYFGPGTRLLVL.